The 21 T cell receptor beta chains below were found in one sample sequenced in a study of T cell repertoires in cytomegalovirus infection. In TCRdb, the reads were re-called with MiXCR into one record per CDR3 protein. The sample has some 940,000 distinct CDR3 sequences, around 32% seen once. These TCRs' antigens remain unknown. The sequences come from cultured CD8+ T cells from PBMCs, collected from culture after CMV antigen stimulation. These TCRs come from a human donor in good health (CMV status not recorded). Some clones in this sample may be carry-over from other donors' samples.

This clonotype was observed a few times. The rearrangement joins TRBV12-3 or TRBV12-4 to TRBJ1-2; no reliable D call. V dropped 3 bases and J dropped 4 bases, with 9 bases sitting between them. CDR3 length: 13 amino acids. DNA of the CDR3: TGTGCCAGCAGTTTCCTACAGTTCTATGGCTACACCTTC. This translates into CASSFLQFYGYTF.

V and J are TRBV15 and TRBJ1-1, with D perhaps matching TRBD1 (5 bases). The CDR3 spans 12 residues. Trimming pared 4 bases from V and 11 bases from J, leaving 14 bases between. Germline lookup yields CDR1 LNHNV and CDR2 YYDKDF (reference sequence). The CDR3 region is CATSKGRDGAFF. In nucleotides, the CDR3 is TGTGCCACCAGCAAAGGACGGGACGGGGCTTTCTTT. The full variable domain, rest sourced from reference TRBV15 and TRBJ1-1, is DAMVIQNPRYQVTQFGKPVTLSCSQTLNHNVMYWYQQKSSQAPKLLFHYYDKDFNNEADTPDNFQSRRPNTSFCFLDIRSPGLGDTAMYLCATSKGRDGAFFGQGTRLTVV.

The rearrangement uses TRBV12-3 or TRBV12-4 and TRBJ2-2, with D perhaps TRBD1 (6 bases). The CDR3 extends over 15 amino acids. Deletions cut 8 bases from V and 4 bases from J, with 17 bases between. The CDR3 is CASGLLDRSTGELFF. In DNA form, the CDR3 reads TGTGCCAGCGGCTTATTGGACAGATCCACCGGGGAGCTGTTTTTT.

The genes are TRBV2 and TRBJ2-7; possibly TRBD1 or TRBD2 for D (5 bases each). Germline CDR1 is SNHLY and CDR2 is FYNNEI. This CDR3 is built from 13 residues. V was cut by 8 bases and J by 2 bases, with 13 bases left in between. CDR3 protein: CASEGQEPYEQYF. In DNA form, the CDR3 reads TGTGCCAGCGAGGGGCAGGAACCCTACGAGCAGTACTTC.

V usage is TRBV12-3 or TRBV12-4 and J usage is TRBJ2-1; D not resolved. V lost 1 base to trimming and J lost 10 bases, with 11 bases between them. CDR3 length equals 13 residues. The CDR3 sequence is CASSLGPLREQFF. In DNA, the CDR3 is TGTGCCAGCAGTTTAGGCCCCCTCCGGGAGCAGTTCTTC.

The chain couples TRBV7-9 to TRBJ2-3; perhaps TRBD1 as D (6 bases). V shed 5 bases and J shed 10 bases, with 10 bases lying between them. Germline CDR1 SEHNR, CDR2 FQNEAQ (reference sequence). The CDR3 is 11 residues long. CDR3 protein: CASSKGGAQYF. The CDR3 bases are TGTGCCAGCAGCAAAGGGGGAGCGCAGTATTTT. The variable domain in full, with the rest retrieved from reference TRBV7-9 and TRBJ2-3, is DTGVSQNPRHKITKRGQNVTFRCDPISEHNRLYWYRQTLGQGPEFLTYFQNEAQLEKSRLLSDRFSAERPKGSFSTLEIQRTEQGDSAMYLCASSKGGAQYFGPGTRLTVL.

This clonotype turned up a few times. This chain joins TRBV7-9 and TRBJ1-1; D unclear. The CDR3 runs to 12 residues. Looked up from germline, CDR1 is SEHNR and CDR2 is FQNEAQ (reference sequence). V lost 2 bases and J lost 8, with 9 bases in between. The CDR3: CASSLKLAEAFF. For the CDR3, the DNA is TGTGCCAGCAGCTTAAAGCTTGCGGAAGCTTTCTTT.

CDR3 in DNA: TGTGCCAGTAGTATAACCGACGACGCGGGGGGCTTCTATGGCTACACCTTC. Protein: CASSITDDAGGFYGYTF. The chain has TRBV19 and TRBJ1-2, with a weak D call TRBD1 (6 bases). The CDR3 covers 17 residues. Trimming removed 2 bases at V and 4 bases at J, with 20 bases between. In germline, CDR1 is LNHDA, CDR2 SQIVND (reference sequence).

This clonotype has just a few counts. The chain employs TRBV28 and TRBJ2-7, with TRBD2 identical over 8 bases. Germline loops: CDR1 MDHEN, CDR2 SYDVKM. The V and J ends lost 5 bases and 5 bases, in that order; junction bases with no gene match: 5. The CDR3 is 13 amino acids. In DNA form, the CDR3 reads TGTGCCAGCAGTCATCGGGGGGGCGACGAGCAGTACGTC. Its protein is CASSHRGGDEQYV.

This sequence joins TRBV7-9 and TRBJ2-1, with TRBD1 as a possible D gene (5 bases). The germline gives CDR1 SEHNR, CDR2 FQNEAQ (reference sequence). The CDR3 contains 15 residues. V lost 3 bases and J lost 6, with 15 bases in between. DNA for the CDR3: TGTGCCAGCAGCTTTATACAGGAAACCCTCAATGAGCAGTTCTTC. This translates into CASSFIQETLNEQFF. Filled out from reference TRBV7-9 and TRBJ2-1, the complete variable domain reads DTGVSQNPRHKITKRGQNVTFRCDPISEHNRLYWYRQTLGQGPEFLTYFQNEAQLEKSRLLSDRFSAERPKGSFSTLEIQRTEQGDSAMYLCASSFIQETLNEQFFGPGTRLTVL.

This clonotype was picked up a small number of times. V is TRBV19 and J is TRBJ1-1, with D hard to call. The CDR3 extends over 13 amino acids. Germline values: CDR1 LNHDA, CDR2 SQIVND (reference sequence). V was pared by 7 bases and J by 0 bases, with 9 bases between. The CDR3 loop reads CASKGGMNTEAFF. The CDR3 coding sequence is TGTGCCAGTAAGGGAGGGATGAACACTGAAGCTTTCTTT.

V usage is TRBV28 and J usage is TRBJ1-1, with 8 bases matching TRBD1. CDR1 and CDR2 (germline): MDHEN, SYDVKM. V was pared by 7 bases and J by 2 bases, with 6 bases of the junction left unmatched. The CDR3 is made up of 14 amino acids. The CDR3 is CASMWGTGNTEAFF. CDR3 nucleotides: TGTGCCAGCATGTGGGGGACAGGAAACACTGAAGCTTTCTTT. Looking up the rest from reference TRBV28 and TRBJ1-1 gives the full variable domain: DVKVTQSSRYLVKRTGEKVFLECVQDMDHENMFWYRQDPGLGLRLIYFSYDVKMKEKGDIPEGYSVSREKKERFSLILESASTNQTSMYLCASMWGTGNTEAFFGQGTRLTVV.

This clonotype was seen repeatedly, ten times or more. This chain links TRBV12-3 or TRBV12-4 with TRBJ2-3, with D possibly TRBD1 on 5 matching bases. The V and J ends lost 3 bases and 5 bases respectively, with 15 bases between them. The CDR3 has 15 residues. Here the CDR3 reads CASSLNGGAIDTQYF. CDR3 DNA sequence: TGTGCCAGCAGTTTGAATGGTGGGGCGATAGATACGCAGTATTTT.

This clonotype was counted at least ten times. The chain links TRBV7-6 to TRBJ2-3, with TRBD2 matching over 12 bases. Germline V gene sequence: CDR1 SGHVS, CDR2 FNYEAQ. The junction had 2 bases not matched to a gene; V was cut back by 5 bases and J by 5 bases. The CDR3 has 14 residues. CDR3 region: CASSRLAGVDTQYF. As DNA, the CDR3 is TGTGCCAGCAGCCGACTAGCGGGGGTAGATACGCAGTATTTT. Supplemented by reference TRBV7-6 and TRBJ2-3, the full variable domain reads GAGVSQSPRYKVTKRGQDVALRCDPISGHVSLYWYRQALGQGPEFLTYFNYEAQQDKSGLPNDRFSAERPEGSISTLTIQRTEQRDSAMYRCASSRLAGVDTQYFGPGTRLTVL.

The chain is built from TRBV6-5 and TRBJ2-5; D remains unclear. Per germline, CDR1 MNHEY and CDR2 SVGAGI. Trimming left V 5 bases short and J 0 bases short, with 13 bases between. The CDR3 contains 15 residues. The CDR3 bases are TGTGCCAGCAGTACCCCTGACATGTACCAAGAGACCCAGTACTTC. It translates to CASSTPDMYQETQYF.

J is TRBJ1-1 and V is TRBV7-9; D gene uncertain. CDR3 length: 11 amino acids. CDR1 is SEHNR and CDR2 is FQNEAQ in the germline V gene (reference sequence). The ends were cut back, 5 bases at V and 8 bases at J, with 9 bases in the middle. CDR3 DNA: TGTGCCAGCAGCGCAGCACGAGAAGCTTTCTTT. It translates to CASSAAREAFF.

This clonotype was found many times. The chain carries TRBV19 and TRBJ2-2; 10 nucleotides align to TRBD1. V dropped 5 bases and J dropped 5; count of bases not matched to a gene: 5. The germline V gene has CDR1 LNHDA and CDR2 SQIVND (reference sequence). CDR3 length: 15 residues. CDR3 region: CASSSTGGGTGELFF. The CDR3 nucleotides are TGTGCCAGTAGTTCGACAGGGGGCGGAACCGGGGAGCTGTTTTTT.

This chain joins TRBV4-3 and TRBJ2-5, with 9 bases fitting TRBD2. Germline V gives CDR1 LGHNA, CDR2 YSLEER. CDR3 size: 17 residues. V dropped 4 bases and J dropped 4; count of bases not matched to a gene: 13. The CDR3, as DNA: TGCGCCAGCAGCCGAACGGACGTAGCGGGGGTAGGAGAGACCCAGTACTTC. This translates into CASSRTDVAGVGETQYF.

In this sample, this clonotype turned up a few times. The rearrangement joins TRBV28 to TRBJ2-1, with 8 nucleotides matching TRBD1. V gave up 3 bases and J gave up 6 bases; unmatched junction bases: 7. The CDR3 consists of 15 residues. Germline CDR1 is MDHEN and CDR2 is SYDVKM. CDR3 DNA: TGTGCCAGCAGTTTTCCTCCAACAGGGGGCAATGAGCAGTTCTTC. This codes for CASSFPPTGGNEQFF.

This clonotype occurred many times. The rearrangement links TRBV7-8 to TRBJ2-1; 10 nucleotides agree with TRBD2. CDR1 is SGHVS, CDR2 FQNEAQ, per germline. The CDR3 is 15 residues long. J was trimmed by 4 bases and V by 4 bases; bases with no gene match: 4. This CDR3 reads CASSWGTSVYNEQFF. CDR3 sequence (DNA): TGTGCCAGCAGCTGGGGGACTAGCGTTTACAATGAGCAGTTCTTC.

The rearrangement links TRBV6-2 or TRBV6-3 to TRBJ1-2, with D unresolved. The germline CDR1 and CDR2 sequences are MNHEY and SVGEGT. Trimming took off 2 bases at V and 4 bases at J, with 8 bases between the two ends. This CDR3 comprises 13 residues. The CDR3 coding sequence is TGTGCCAGCAGTTACCTGGTGGTCTATGGCTACACCTTC. This encodes CASSYLVVYGYTF.